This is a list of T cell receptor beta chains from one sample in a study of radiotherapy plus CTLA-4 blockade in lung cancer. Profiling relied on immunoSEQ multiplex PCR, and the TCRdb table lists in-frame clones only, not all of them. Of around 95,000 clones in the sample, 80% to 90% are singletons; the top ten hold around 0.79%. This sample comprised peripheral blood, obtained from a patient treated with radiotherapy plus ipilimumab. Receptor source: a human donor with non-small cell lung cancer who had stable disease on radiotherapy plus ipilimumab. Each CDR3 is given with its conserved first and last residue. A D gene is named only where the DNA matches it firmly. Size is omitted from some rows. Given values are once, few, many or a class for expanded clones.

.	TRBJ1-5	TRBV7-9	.	CASSPDGHSNQPQHF	TGTGCCAGCAGCCCGGACGGGCATAGCAATCAGCCCCAGCATTTT
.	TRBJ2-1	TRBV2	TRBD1	CASSDSGGSYGSYNEQFF	TGTGCCAGCAGTGACTCAGGGGGATCGTATGGGTCCTACAATGAGCAGTTCTTC
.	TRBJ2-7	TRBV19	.	CASSIDRRTDSYEQYF	TGTGCCAGTAGTATAGATCGTCGGACAGACTCCTACGAGCAGTACTTC
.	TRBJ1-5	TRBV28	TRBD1	CATRTGGWNQPQHF	TGTGCCACCCGGACAGGGGGATGGAATCAGCCCCAGCATTTT
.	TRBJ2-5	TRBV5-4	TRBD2	CASSMTGTSGGGGKTQYF	TGTGCCAGCAGCATGACCGGGACTAGCGGGGGAGGCGGGAAGACCCAGTACTTC
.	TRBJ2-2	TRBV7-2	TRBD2	CASGAIRRGVTGELFF	TGTGCCAGCGGCGCCATTCGCCGGGGGGTCACCGGGGAGCTGTTTTTT
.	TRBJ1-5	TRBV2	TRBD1	CASSSDRGNRQPQHF	TGTGCCAGCAGTTCGGACAGGGGAAACCGTCAGCCCCAGCATTTT
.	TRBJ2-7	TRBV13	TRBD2	CASSLGRSGGTYEQYF	TGTGCCAGCAGCTTAGGCCGTAGCGGGGGAACCTACGAGCAGTACTTC
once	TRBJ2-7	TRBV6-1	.	CASRQGEGNTYEQYF	TGTGCCAGCAGGCAGGGAGAGGGCAACACCTACGAGCAGTACTTC
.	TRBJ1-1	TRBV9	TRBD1	CASSARTGANTEAFF	TGTGCCAGCAGCGCACGGACAGGGGCGAACACTGAAGCTTTCTTT
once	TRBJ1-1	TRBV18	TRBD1	CASSRGQGGTEAFF	TGTGCCAGCTCACGGGGACAGGGGGGCACTGAAGCTTTCTTT
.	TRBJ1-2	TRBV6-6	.	CASSLIEYGYTF	TGTGCCAGCAGTTTAATTGAGTATGGCTACACCTTC
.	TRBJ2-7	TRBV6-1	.	CASRQTEATEQYF	TGTGCCAGCCGACAGACAGAGGCTACGGAGCAGTACTTC
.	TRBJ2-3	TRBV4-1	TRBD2	CASSLLAGPTDTQYF	TGCGCCAGCAGCTTACTAGCGGGGCCCACAGATACGCAGTATTTT
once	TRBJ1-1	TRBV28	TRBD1	CASSSGTASNTEAFF	TGTGCCAGCAGTTCCGGGACAGCCTCGAACACTGAAGCTTTCTTT
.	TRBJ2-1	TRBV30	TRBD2	CAWNAPGLAGQGEQFF	TGTGCCTGGAACGCCCCGGGACTAGCGGGGCAGGGGGAGCAGTTCTTC
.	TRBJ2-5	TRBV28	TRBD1	CASNLGQAQETQYF	TGTGCCAGCAACCTAGGACAGGCCCAAGAGACCCAGTACTTC
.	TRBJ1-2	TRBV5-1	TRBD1	CASRTGTGGYLYGYTF	TGCGCCAGCAGGACCGGGACAGGGGGCTATCTTTATGGCTACACCTTC
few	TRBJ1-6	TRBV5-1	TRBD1	CASSLAPDRGDSPLHF	TGCGCCAGCAGCTTGGCCCCGGACAGGGGTGATTCACCCCTCCACTTT
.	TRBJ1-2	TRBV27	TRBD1	CASSLSGAGGESYTF	TGTGCCAGCAGTCTCTCGGGGGCAGGGGGGGAAAGCTACACCTTC
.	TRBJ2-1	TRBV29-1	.	CSVEHNEQFF	TGCAGCGTTGAGCACAATGAGCAGTTCTTC
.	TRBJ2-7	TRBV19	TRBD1	CASTVGTGEQYF	TGTGCCAGTACCGTAGGGACAGGCGAGCAGTACTTC
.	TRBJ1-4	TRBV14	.	CASTRLQGEKLFF	TGTGCCAGCACGAGACTTCAGGGTGAAAAACTGTTTTTT
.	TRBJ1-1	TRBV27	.	CASSFNSDMNTEAFF	TGTGCCAGCAGCTTCAACAGCGACATGAACACTGAAGCTTTCTTT
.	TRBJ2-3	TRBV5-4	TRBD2	CASRLAGGRNTQYF	TGTGCCAGCAGACTAGCGGGGGGTAGGAATACGCAGTATTTT
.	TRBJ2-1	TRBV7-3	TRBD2	CASSLKSGRGHEQFF	TGTGCCAGCAGCTTAAAAAGCGGGAGGGGACATGAGCAGTTCTTC
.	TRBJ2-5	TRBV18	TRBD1	CASSPTPTGGAQYF	TGTGCCAGCTCACCAACCCCGACAGGGGGGGCGCAGTACTTC
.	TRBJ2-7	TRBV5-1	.	CASSLNPPVSSYEQYF	TGCGCCAGCAGCTTAAATCCCCCAGTCTCCTCCTACGAGCAGTACTTC
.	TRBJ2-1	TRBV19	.	CASSARTSGSYNEQFF	TGTGCCAGTAGTGCCCGTACCTCGGGCTCCTACAATGAGCAGTTCTTC
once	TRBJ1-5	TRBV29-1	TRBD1	CSAGQGDQPQHF	TGCAGCGCCGGACAGGGGGATCAGCCCCAGCATTTT
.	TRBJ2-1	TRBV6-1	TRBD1	CASRVGQRGNEQFF	TGTGCCAGCAGGGTGGGACAGAGGGGCAATGAGCAGTTCTTC
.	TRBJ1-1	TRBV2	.	CASRRGWGTEAFF	TGTGCCAGCAGGAGGGGGTGGGGAACTGAAGCTTTCTTT
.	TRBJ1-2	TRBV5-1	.	CASSLGKAGYGYTF	TGCGCCAGCAGCTTGGGCAAGGCAGGCTATGGCTACACCTTC
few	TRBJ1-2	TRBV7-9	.	CASSFQGTPYGYTF	TGTGCCAGCAGCTTCCAGGGAACCCCTTATGGCTACACCTTC
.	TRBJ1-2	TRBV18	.	CASSPTGFPNYGYTF	TGTGCCAGCTCGCCGACAGGTTTTCCAAACTATGGCTACACCTTC
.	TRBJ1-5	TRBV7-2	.	CASSLIGVSNQPQHF	TGTGCCAGCAGCTTAATTGGAGTTAGCAATCAGCCCCAGCATTTT
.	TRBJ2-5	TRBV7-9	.	CASASARGRVETQYF	TGTGCCAGCGCCTCCGCGAGAGGGCGGGTGGAGACCCAGTACTTC
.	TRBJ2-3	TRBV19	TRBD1	CASSMGQGRVDTQYF	TGTGCCAGTAGTATGGGACAGGGCAGGGTAGATACGCAGTATTTT
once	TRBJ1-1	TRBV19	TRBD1	CASSMATGTGDQNTEAFF	TGTGCCAGTAGTATGGCCACCGGGACAGGGGACCAGAACACTGAAGCTTTCTTT
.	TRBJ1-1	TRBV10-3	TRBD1	CAISESETGVSEAFF	TGTGCCATCAGTGAGTCCGAGACAGGGGTGTCTGAAGCTTTCTTT